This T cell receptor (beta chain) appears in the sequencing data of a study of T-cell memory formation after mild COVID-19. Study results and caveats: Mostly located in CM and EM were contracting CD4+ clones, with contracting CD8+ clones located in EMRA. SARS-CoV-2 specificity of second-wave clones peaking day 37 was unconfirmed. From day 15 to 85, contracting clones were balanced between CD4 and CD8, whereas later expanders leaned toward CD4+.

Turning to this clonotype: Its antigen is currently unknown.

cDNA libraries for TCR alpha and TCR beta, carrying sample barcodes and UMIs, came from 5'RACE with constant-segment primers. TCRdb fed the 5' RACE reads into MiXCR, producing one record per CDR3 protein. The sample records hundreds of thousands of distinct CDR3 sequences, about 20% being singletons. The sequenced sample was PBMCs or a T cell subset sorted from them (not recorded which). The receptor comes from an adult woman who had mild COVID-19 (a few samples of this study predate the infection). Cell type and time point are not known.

The chain's CDR3 is CASSVTGPGELFF. The CDR3 DNA is TGTGCCAGCAGCGTGACAGGGCCCGGGGAGCTGTTTTTT. The V call is TRBV7-3, the J call TRBJ2-2, with 7 bases fitting TRBD1. Germline assignment: CDR1 SGHTA and CDR2 FQGTGA. With 5 bases clipped from V and 6 bases from J, the junction kept 3 bases outside the gene matches. CDR3 size: 13 residues.